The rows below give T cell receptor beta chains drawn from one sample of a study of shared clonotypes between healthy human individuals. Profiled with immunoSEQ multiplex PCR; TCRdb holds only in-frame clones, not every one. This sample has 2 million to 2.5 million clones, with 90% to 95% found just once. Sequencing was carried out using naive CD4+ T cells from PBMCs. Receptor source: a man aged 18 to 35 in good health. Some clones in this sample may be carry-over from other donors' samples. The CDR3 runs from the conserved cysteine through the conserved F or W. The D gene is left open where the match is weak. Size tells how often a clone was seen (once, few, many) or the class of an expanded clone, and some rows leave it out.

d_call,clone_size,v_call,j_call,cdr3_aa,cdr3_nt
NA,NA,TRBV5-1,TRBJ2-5,CASSLRPQETQYF,TGCGCCAGCAGCCTCCGTCCCCAAGAGACCCAGTACTTC
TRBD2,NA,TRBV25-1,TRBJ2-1,CASSEYHGRYDEQFF,TGTGCCAGCAGTGAATATCACGGGAGGTACGATGAGCAGTTCTTC
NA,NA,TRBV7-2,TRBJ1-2,CASSLVGPSYGYTF,TGTGCCAGCAGCTTAGTCGGCCCCTCCTATGGCTACACCTTC
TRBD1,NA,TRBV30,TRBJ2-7,CAWRQGGSYEQYF,TGTGCCTGGAGACAGGGGGGATCCTACGAGCAGTACTTC
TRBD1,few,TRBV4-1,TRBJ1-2,CASSQVSQGELYGYTF,TGCGCCAGCAGCCAAGTCTCCCAGGGGGAACTCTATGGCTACACCTTC
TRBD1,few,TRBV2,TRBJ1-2,CASSSTGGIAYTF,TGTGCCAGCAGCTCCACAGGGGGAATTGCCTACACCTTC
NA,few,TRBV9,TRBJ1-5,CASSPGTNQGQPQHF,TGTGCCAGCAGCCCGGGTACCAACCAGGGACAGCCCCAGCATTTT
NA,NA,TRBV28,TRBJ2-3,CASSLAGTRTDTQYF,TGTGCCAGCAGTTTAGCCGGGACACGCACAGATACGCAGTATTTT
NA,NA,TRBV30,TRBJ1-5,CAWSVGGQPQHF,TGTGCCTGGAGTGTAGGTGGTCAGCCCCAGCATTTT
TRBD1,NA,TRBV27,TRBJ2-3,CASSFGPRQGWVTDTQYF,TGTGCCAGCAGTTTCGGACCTCGACAGGGGTGGGTCACAGATACGCAGTATTTT
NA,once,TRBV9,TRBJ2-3,CASSRAPSPDTQYF,TGTGCCAGCAGCCGGGCCCCCTCGCCAGATACGCAGTATTTT
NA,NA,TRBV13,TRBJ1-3,CASSPPSPRVGNTIYF,TGTGCCAGCAGCCCTCCGAGCCCAAGGGTTGGAAACACCATATATTTT
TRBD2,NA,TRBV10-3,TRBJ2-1,CAISESRGGVQFF,TGTGCCATCAGTGAGTCACGGGGGGGCGTACAGTTCTTC
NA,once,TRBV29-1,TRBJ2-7,CSAIERVGYEQYF,TGCAGCGCGATTGAGCGGGTGGGCTACGAGCAGTACTTC
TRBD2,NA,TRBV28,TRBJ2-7,CASIPAGGSYYEQYF,TGTGCCAGCATACCAGCCGGCGGGAGCTACTACGAGCAGTACTTC
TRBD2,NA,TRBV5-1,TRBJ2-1,CASSHSGTSGSNEQFF,TGCGCCAGCAGCCATTCCGGGACTAGCGGATCCAATGAGCAGTTCTTC
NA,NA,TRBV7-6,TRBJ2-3,CASRPRLGGTDTQYF,TGTGCCAGCAGACCGAGACTAGGCGGGACAGATACGCAGTATTTT
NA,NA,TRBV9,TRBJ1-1,CASSVSQGTEAFF,TGTGCCAGCAGCGTCTCTCAGGGCACTGAAGCTTTCTTT
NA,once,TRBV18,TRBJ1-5,CASSPVRHINQPQHF,TGTGCCAGCTCACCTGTCAGGCACATAAATCAGCCCCAGCATTTT
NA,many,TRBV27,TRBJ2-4,CASSLRGTRNLAKNIQYF,TGTGCCAGCAGTTTAAGGGGCACCCGAAATCTAGCCAAAAACATTCAGTACTTC
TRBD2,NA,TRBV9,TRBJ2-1,CASSPQLTSGRGSYNEQFF,TGTGCCAGCAGCCCTCAGTTGACTAGCGGGAGGGGGTCCTACAATGAGCAGTTCTTC
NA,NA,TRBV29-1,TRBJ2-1,CSVEDTIWDGDNEQFF,TGCAGCGTTGAAGATACAATCTGGGACGGAGACAATGAGCAGTTCTTC
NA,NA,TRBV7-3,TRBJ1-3,CASSLPGNTIYF,TGTGCCAGCAGCCTACCTGGAAACACCATATATTTT
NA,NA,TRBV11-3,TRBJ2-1,CASSTRRYGDEQFF,TGTGCCAGCAGCACACGACGGTATGGCGATGAGCAGTTCTTC
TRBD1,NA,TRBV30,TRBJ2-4,CAWSRGQLLAKNIQYF,TGTGCCTGGAGTAGGGGACAGCTTCTAGCCAAAAACATTCAGTACTTC
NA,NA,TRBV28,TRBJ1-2,CASREQGNYGYTF,TGTGCCAGCAGGGAACAGGGAAACTATGGCTACACCTTC
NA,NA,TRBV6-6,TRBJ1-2,CASSYKAGNYGYTF,TGTGCCAGCAGTTACAAGGCGGGAAACTATGGCTACACCTTC
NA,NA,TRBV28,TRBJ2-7,CASSFSGTRAFF,TGTGCCAGCAGTTTCTCCGGGACCCGGGCCTTCTTC
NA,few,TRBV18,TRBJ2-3,CASSPPSTDTQYF,TGTGCCAGCTCACCCCCTAGCACAGATACGCAGTATTTT
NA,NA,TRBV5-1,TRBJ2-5,CASSRGSQETQYF,TGCGCCAGCAGCCGCGGGTCCCAAGAGACCCAGTACTTC
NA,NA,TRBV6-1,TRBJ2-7,CASSEGTPQTYEQYF,TGTGCCAGCAGTGAGGGGACACCCCAAACTTACGAGCAGTACTTC
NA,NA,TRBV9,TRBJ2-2,CASSVDAGNTGELFF,TGTGCCAGCAGCGTAGATGCAGGCAACACCGGGGAGCTGTTTTTT
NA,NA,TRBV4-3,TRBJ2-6,CASSQEYTIGANVLTF,TGCGCCAGCAGCCAAGAGTACACAATTGGGGCCAACGTCCTGACTTTC
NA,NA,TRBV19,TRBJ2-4,CASSISAGGLAKNIQYF,TGTGCCAGTAGTATCTCGGCCGGGGGATTAGCCAAAAACATTCAGTACTTC
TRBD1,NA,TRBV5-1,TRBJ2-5,CASSIRGRWETQYF,TGCGCCAGCAGCATTAGGGGGCGTTGGGAGACCCAGTACTTC
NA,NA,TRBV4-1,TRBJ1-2,CASSQDEKRVLGQYGYTF,TGCGCCAGCAGCCAAGACGAGAAGAGGGTATTAGGACAGTATGGCTACACCTTC
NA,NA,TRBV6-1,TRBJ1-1,CASRKAGFTEAFF,TGTGCCAGCAGAAAGGCAGGGTTCACTGAAGCTTTCTTT
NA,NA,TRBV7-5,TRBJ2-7,CARNPPGNYEQYF,TGTGCCAGAAACCCCCCTGGCAACTACGAGCAGTACTTC
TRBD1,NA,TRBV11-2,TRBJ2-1,CASSLRTGVYNEQFF,TGTGCCAGCAGCCTACGGACAGGGGTTTACAATGAGCAGTTCTTC
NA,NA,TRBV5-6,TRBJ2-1,CASSLVPSAAPYNEQFF,TGTGCCAGCAGCTTAGTCCCCTCAGCGGCGCCTTACAATGAGCAGTTCTTC
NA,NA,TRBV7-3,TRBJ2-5,CASSLHVLETQYF,TGTGCCAGCAGCTTACACGTTTTGGAGACCCAGTACTTC